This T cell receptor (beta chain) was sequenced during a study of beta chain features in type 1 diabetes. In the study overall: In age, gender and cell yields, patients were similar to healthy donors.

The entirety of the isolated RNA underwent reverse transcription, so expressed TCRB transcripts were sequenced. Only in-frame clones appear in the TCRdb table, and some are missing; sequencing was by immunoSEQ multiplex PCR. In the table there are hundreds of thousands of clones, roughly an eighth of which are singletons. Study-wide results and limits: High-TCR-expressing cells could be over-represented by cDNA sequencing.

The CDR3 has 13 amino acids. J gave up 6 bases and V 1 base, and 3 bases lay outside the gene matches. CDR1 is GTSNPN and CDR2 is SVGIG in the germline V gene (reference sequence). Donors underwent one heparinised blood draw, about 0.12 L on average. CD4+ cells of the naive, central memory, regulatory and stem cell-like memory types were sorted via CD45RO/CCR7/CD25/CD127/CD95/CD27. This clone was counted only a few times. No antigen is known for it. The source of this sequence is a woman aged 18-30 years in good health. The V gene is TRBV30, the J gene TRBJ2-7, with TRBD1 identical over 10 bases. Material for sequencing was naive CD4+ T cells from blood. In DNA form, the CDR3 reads TGTGCCTGGAGTGCCCGGACAGGGGGCGAGCAGTACTTC. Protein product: CAWSARTGGEQYF.